Below are 20 T cell receptor beta chains sequenced from a single sample in a study of blood T cell repertoires in COVID-19. Profiled with immunoSEQ multiplex PCR; TCRdb holds only in-frame clones, not every one. The table lists about 250,000 clones, about 90% of them singletons. Source material: PBMCs or T cells enriched from blood (not recorded which). All receptors come from a middle-aged woman who had been exposed to COVID-19.

This clone has only one observation. CDR3 in amino acids: CASSIPTPQYYGYTF. The DNA for the CDR3 is TGTGCCAGTAGTATACCCACACCGCAATACTATGGCTACACCTTC. This chain joins TRBV19 and TRBJ1-2; D is uncertain. Trimming left V 2 bases short and J 3 bases short, with 13 bases between. Germline assignment: CDR1 LNHDA and CDR2 SQIVND (reference sequence). The length of the CDR3 is 15 residues.

The rearrangement links TRBV30 to TRBJ1-1; D is possibly TRBD1 (6 bases). The CDR3 has 13 residues. The germline V gene encodes CDR1 GTSNPN and CDR2 SVGIG (reference sequence). V was shortened by 3 bases and J by 5 bases, with 13 bases between the two germline ends. CDR3 nucleotide sequence: TGTGCCTGGAGCCGACAGGAATCGACTGAAGCTTTCTTT. This gives the protein CAWSRQESTEAFF.

A remark on this clone: The junction differs from germline at one of its ends, possibly a read error. The chain carries TRBV19 and TRBJ1-2, with D perhaps matching TRBD1 (5 bases). Germline V gives CDR1 LNHDA, CDR2 SQIVND (reference sequence). The CDR3 consists of 13 residues. Here the CDR3 DNA reads TGTGCCAGTATTATAGGTGATGGGGCTGGCTACACCTTC. Residues: CASIIGDGAGYTF.

The sample holds one count of this clone. CDR3 bases: TGTGCCAGCTTCGCTAGCGGGAGCACCGGGAGCTCCTACAATGAGCAGTTCTTC. Its protein is CASFASGSTGSSYNEQFF. This sequence joins TRBV2 and TRBJ2-1, with 10 bases identical to TRBD2. Germline loops: CDR1 SNHLY, CDR2 FYNNEI. Germline trimming cut 8 bases from V and 0 bases from J; bases unmatched to any gene: 13. This CDR3 contains 18 residues.

This chain connects TRBV7-2 to TRBJ1-2; a weak D match, TRBD1 (6 bases). Germline assignment: CDR1 SGHTA and CDR2 FQGNSA. The CDR3 has 16 residues. V was pared by 2 bases and J by 4 bases, with 17 bases between. The CDR3 bases are TGTGCCAGCAGCTTAACCGGGACACGAGGCGGCTATGGCTACACCTTC. This sequence encodes CASSLTGTRGGYGYTF.

The chain is built from TRBV7-9 and TRBJ2-7; TRBD1 might be the D (6 bases). Trimming removed 8 bases from V and 7 bases from J, with 21 bases in between. The germline gives CDR1 SEHNR, CDR2 FQNEAQ (reference sequence). This CDR3 is 14 amino acids long. The CDR3 DNA follows: TGTGCCAGCCATCCCGGGACATCCTCGTGGGAGCAGTACTTC. Translated, it gives CASHPGTSSWEQYF.

This clone was counted between two and nine times. The chain uses TRBV5-1 and TRBJ1-2; 7 bases are shared with TRBD1. The CDR3 is 15 residues long. V dropped 4 bases and J dropped 0; count of bases not matched to a gene: 6. Germline CDR1 reads SGHRS; CDR2 reads YFSETQ. The CDR3 here is CASSIRDSSNYGYTF. The CDR3 DNA reads as TGCGCCAGCAGCATTCGGGACAGTTCTAACTATGGCTACACCTTC.

The rearrangement uses TRBV4-2 and TRBJ1-2; D not certain. V was cut by 1 base and J by 5 bases, with 14 bases left in between. CDR3 length: 15 amino acids. Germline V gives CDR1 LGHNA, CDR2 YNFKEQ. CDR3 in DNA: TGTGCCAGCAGCCAAGTACCCCCAACGGGATATGGCTACACCTTC. Encoded protein: CASSQVPPTGYGYTF.

V usage is TRBV29-1 and J usage is TRBJ1-1; unclear D gene. The CDR3 is 14 residues long. CDR1 and CDR2 from the germline V gene are SQVTM and ANQGSEA. V lost 5 bases, J lost 1 base, and 14 bases lay in between. The CDR3 DNA sequence: TGCAGCGTTCTCTCGGGAACAGCGAACACTGAAGCTTTCTTT. Translated, it gives CSVLSGTANTEAFF.

V is TRBV7-9 and J is TRBJ1-6, with 9 bases lining up with TRBD1. The CDR3 loop spans 16 amino acids. The germline V gene encodes CDR1 SEHNR and CDR2 FQNEAQ (reference sequence). J gave up 15 bases and V 8 bases, and 20 bases lay outside the gene matches. The CDR3 DNA reads as TGTGCCAGCCATCGCCAAACCGGACAGGGGCTGACGCTCCTCCACTTT. Its protein product is CASHRQTGQGLTLLHF.

The chain combines TRBV24-1 with TRBJ2-1; TRBD2 matches at 7 bases. CDR1 KGHDR and CDR2 SFDVKD come from the germline V gene. The V and J ends lost 5 bases and 6 bases, in that order; junction bases with no gene match: 6. This CDR3 has 14 amino acids. As DNA, the CDR3 is TGTGCCACCAGTGGGCGGGGGTCCGGCAATGAGCAGTTCTTC. Its protein is CATSGRGSGNEQFF.

The chain combines TRBV28 with TRBJ1-5, with 9 bases fitting TRBD1. With 7 bases clipped from V and 6 bases from J, the junction kept 7 bases outside the gene matches. This CDR3 has 14 residues. Germline values: CDR1 MDHEN, CDR2 SYDVKM. The CDR3, as DNA: TGTGCCAGCACGAACAGGGGGCGAGGTCAGCCCCAGCATTTT. It codes for CASTNRGRGQPQHF.

The chain couples TRBV30 to TRBJ2-5; 9 positions match TRBD1. V lost 7 bases to trimming and J lost 5 bases; unmatched junction nucleotides: 5. Per germline, CDR1 GTSNPN and CDR2 SVGIG (reference sequence). The CDR3 has 12 amino acids. The CDR3 sequence: CALAGTGETQYF. The CDR3 nucleotides are TGTGCCTTGGCCGGGACAGGGGAGACCCAGTACTTC.

The chain joins TRBV30 to TRBJ2-1; TRBD2 agrees at 8 bases. J gave up 9 bases and V 0 bases, and 4 bases lay outside the gene matches. The CDR3 has 13 amino acids. Germline V gene data show CDR1 as GTSNPN and CDR2 as SVGIG (reference sequence). The CDR3: CAWSVSSGLEQFF. The CDR3 DNA reads TGTGCCTGGAGTGTATCTAGCGGGCTTGAGCAGTTCTTC.

The rearrangement uses TRBV6-5 and TRBJ1-1; TRBD1 might be the D (5 bases). The CDR3 runs 15 residues. Germline V lookup: CDR1 MNHEY, CDR2 SVGAGI. With 2 bases removed from V and 4 bases from J, the gap between germline ends came to 14 bases. CDR3 in DNA: TGTGCCAGCAGTTACGGACCCCCCGGGGGCACTGAAGCTTTCTTT. Translated: CASSYGPPGGTEAFF.

A few counts support this clone. The rearrangement links TRBV19 to TRBJ1-1; 8 nucleotides agree with TRBD1. CDR1 is LNHDA and CDR2 is SQIVND in the germline V gene (reference sequence). This CDR3 contains 13 residues. With 7 bases clipped from V and 7 bases from J, the junction kept 8 bases outside the gene matches. The CDR3 region is CASTGTGRNEAFF. The CDR3 DNA is TGTGCCAGTACCGGGACAGGCCGAAATGAAGCTTTCTTT.

CDR3 bases: TGTGCCAACGATTCTGGCAGGGACAGAAACACCGGGGAGCTGTTTTTT. Protein: CANDSGRDRNTGELFF. The chain combines TRBV27 with TRBJ2-2, with TRBD1 matching 7 bases. With V trimmed by 10 bases and J by 2 bases, 13 bases remained unmatched. Germline V lookup: CDR1 MNHEY, CDR2 SMNVEV (reference sequence). This CDR3 has 16 amino acids.

This chain joins TRBV5-1 and TRBJ2-2; D gene uncertain. Germline CDR1 is SGHRS and CDR2 is YFSETQ. Trimming shortened V by 4 bases and J by 0 bases, and 13 bases separated the two germline ends. This CDR3 contains 16 residues. The CDR3 loop reads CASSPTQFANTGELFF. CDR3 nucleotide sequence: TGCGCCAGCAGCCCGACTCAGTTCGCGAACACCGGGGAGCTGTTTTTT.

The chain employs TRBV6-6 and TRBJ1-2, with a tentative D call TRBD1 (6 bases). Between the trimmed V and J ends, which lost 5 bases and 4 bases, there was a span of 8 bases. Germline CDR1 is MNHNY and CDR2 is SVGAGI (reference sequence). The CDR3 covers 12 residues. In nucleotides, the CDR3 is TGTGCCAGCAGTCAGGGGATCTATGGCTACACCTTC. Translation gives CASSQGIYGYTF.

The rearrangement links TRBV15 to TRBJ2-5, with D possibly TRBD1 on 6 matching bases. This CDR3 spans 13 amino acids. V lost 3 bases, J lost 1 base, and 6 bases lay in between. The germline gives CDR1 LNHNV, CDR2 YYDKDF (reference sequence). The CDR3 loop reads CATSRDSQETQYF. For the CDR3, the DNA is TGTGCCACCAGCAGGGACAGCCAAGAGACCCAGTACTTC.